Each of the 22 T cell receptor beta chains below was sequenced from the same sample in a study of blood T cells in healthy people across ages. Alongside a J-beta primer mix, a sample-barcoded 5' primer served in a second PCR lasting roughly 7 to 12 cycles. TCRdb called the 5' RACE reads again in MiXCR, with one record for every CDR3 protein. The sample lists 800,000 or so distinct CDR3 sequences; around 25% were seen once. This same sample was also taken into another study, of T cells of mothers and their children.

The sample was blood. These receptors all stem from a boy aged 5-17 years in good health.

The chain uses TRBV12-3 or TRBV12-4 and TRBJ2-4, with 12 bases that match TRBD2. Trimming at V came to 4 bases and at J to 2 bases, leaving 9 bases not matched to a gene. The CDR3 contains 18 residues. The CDR3 DNA sequence: TGTGCCAGCAGTTCTATACCGACTAGCGGGAGCTCCAAAAACATTCAGTACTTC. This encodes CASSSIPTSGSSKNIQYF.

This sequence joins TRBV3-1 and TRBJ1-5; 7 bases align to TRBD1. CDR3 length equals 14 residues. Looked up from germline, CDR1 is LGHDT and CDR2 is YNNKEL (reference sequence). V was pared by 0 bases and J by 7 bases, with 3 bases of the junction left unmatched. This CDR3 is CASSQDQGDQPQHF. The CDR3 nucleotides read TGTGCCAGCAGCCAAGATCAGGGGGACCAGCCCCAGCATTTT.

This clonotype was counted between two and nine times. This chain links TRBV7-2 with TRBJ2-5; D unresolved. Gene TRBJ2-7 matches the end of the DNA better, so the J call may be wrong. CDR3 length: 14 amino acids. Germline CDR1 is SGHTA and CDR2 is FQGNSA. In DNA, the CDR3 is TGTGCCAGCAGCCCCAAGATGGGCAGCTACGAGCAGTACTTC. Translating it yields CASSPKMGSYEQYF.

This clonotype showed up many times. This chain links TRBV5-1 with TRBJ2-5, with 9 bases identical to TRBD1. CDR1 and CDR2 from the germline V gene are SGHRS and YFSETQ. The CDR3 extends over 15 amino acids. Germline trimming cut 4 bases from V and 2 bases from J; bases unmatched to any gene: 6. The CDR3 sequence: CASSGPGTGQETQYF. The CDR3 bases are TGCGCCAGCAGCGGACCCGGGACAGGGCAAGAGACCCAGTACTTC.

This clonotype has only one observation. The chain links TRBV4-3 to TRBJ1-1; D not resolved. This CDR3 contains 16 residues. With 0 bases removed from V and 2 bases from J, the gap between germline ends came to 13 bases. Germline V gene lookup returns CDR1 LGHNA and CDR2 YSLEER. The CDR3 reads CASSQDDSPYNTEAFF. CDR3 coding DNA: TGCGCCAGCAGCCAAGATGATTCCCCTTATAACACTGAAGCTTTCTTT.

This sequence joins TRBV20-1 and TRBJ2-1, with TRBD2 matching 9 bases. CDR3 length: 16 amino acids. CDR1 is DFQATT, CDR2 SNEGSKA, per germline (reference sequence). Unmatched junction bases numbered 4, after V lost 1 base and J lost 0 bases. The CDR3 DNA reads TGCAGTGCTAGAGGTGGCGGGGGGGCCTCCTACAATGAGCAGTTCTTC. Its protein product is CSARGGGGASYNEQFF.

This clonotype was seen a handful of times. The chain carries TRBV10-3 and TRBJ2-7; D ambiguous. This CDR3 contains 13 residues. The V end lost 6 bases, the J end lost 3 bases, and 12 bases lay between the germline ends. The germline V gene has CDR1 ENHRY and CDR2 SYGVKD. CDR3 DNA sequence: TGTGCCATCAGCGGGTCTAGTTTCTACGAGCAGTACTTC. Its translation is CAISGSSFYEQYF.

This clonotype was counted a few times. This chain links TRBV2 with TRBJ2-3; perhaps TRBD1 as D (5 bases). Germline V lookup: CDR1 SNHLY, CDR2 FYNNEI. Trimming cost V 7 bases and J 0 bases, with 11 bases left between them. This CDR3 comprises 14 residues. CDR3 nucleotides: TGTGCCAGCAATCACAGGACAAGCACAGATACGCAGTATTTT. It translates to CASNHRTSTDTQYF.

This clonotype was seen a few times. The chain links TRBV5-1 to TRBJ1-1; no clear D. Germline V gives CDR1 SGHRS, CDR2 YFSETQ. Trimming took 0 bases from V and 1 from J, leaving 7 bases between them. The CDR3 spans 14 residues. CDR3 residues: CASSLARRNTEAFF. CDR3 nucleotides: TGCGCCAGCAGCTTGGCTCGGAGGAACACTGAAGCTTTCTTT.

The sample holds a few counts of this clonotype. The CDR3 here is CASSAGPGEFF. As DNA, the CDR3 is TGTGCCAGCAGCGCGGGACCCGGGGAGTTCTTT. The chain is built from TRBV7-2 and TRBJ1-1, with D possibly TRBD1 on 5 matching bases. Germline assignment: CDR1 SGHTA and CDR2 FQGNSA. V was clipped by 5 bases and J by 14 bases, with 15 bases between them. This CDR3 region has 11 residues.

The rearrangement links TRBV12-3 or TRBV12-4 to TRBJ2-1; D is tentatively TRBD1 or TRBD2 (5 bases each). The CDR3 contains 14 residues. The V end was cut by 3 bases, the J end by 10 bases, with 16 bases between. CDR3 nucleotides: TGTGCCAGCAGTTTCGGGGCCTCCCTAGGGGAGCAGTTCTTC. Encoded protein: CASSFGASLGEQFF.

This clonotype was found a few times. V and J are TRBV12-3 or TRBV12-4 and TRBJ1-3; D is unresolved. CDR3 length equals 16 residues. The V gene lost 6 bases and the J gene lost 3 bases, with 18 bases spanning the gap. In DNA form, the CDR3 reads TGTGCCAGCAGGGCCCCTCTTTCGCCCCTTGGAAACACCATATATTTT. Translated: CASRAPLSPLGNTIYF.

The CDR3 DNA sequence: TGTGCCAGCGACCGGACAGGGGTTAACACCGGGGAGCTGTTTTTT. It codes for CASDRTGVNTGELFF. The chain has TRBV7-8 and TRBJ2-2, with TRBD1 matching 9 bases. V gave up 8 bases and J gave up 2 bases; unmatched junction bases: 6. Germline V gives CDR1 SGHVS, CDR2 FQNEAQ. The CDR3 consists of 15 residues.

The rearrangement uses TRBV6-5 and TRBJ1-1; D call uncertain. The CDR3 extends over 13 amino acids. The germline V and J ends were trimmed by 6 bases and 0 bases, with 8 bases remaining between them. Germline-derived CDR1 and CDR2 are MNHEY and SVGAGI. The CDR3 region has the DNA TGTGCCAGCAGGGACGAGATGAACACTGAAGCTTTCTTT. Protein sequence: CASRDEMNTEAFF.

The chain uses TRBV12-3 or TRBV12-4 and TRBJ1-1, with D uncertain. The CDR3 is 14 amino acids. Trimming took off 5 bases at V and 5 bases at J, with 15 bases between the two ends. The CDR3 nucleotides read TGTGCCAGCAGTCTACCCGATCAAGAAACTGAAGCTTTCTTT. This sequence encodes CASSLPDQETEAFF.

A remark on this clonotype: Possible read error: a much larger clone is one base away. The chain recombines TRBV6-1 with TRBJ2-1, with unresolved D. The CDR3 sequence is 14 residues long. Per germline, CDR1 MNHNS and CDR2 SASEGT. In DNA, the CDR3 is TGTGTCAGCAGTACCGGGCTCGGCTACAATGAGCAGTTCTTC. Protein: CVSSTGLGYNEQFF.

On this clonotype itself: A read error may account for a junction end that differs from germline. The chain has TRBV6-6 and TRBJ1-6; a weak D match, TRBD1 (5 bases). Per the germline V gene, CDR1 is MNHNY and CDR2 is SVGAGI (reference sequence). This CDR3 contains 15 residues. CDR3 loop: CAGSYSNRGGSPLHF. The CDR3 DNA reads TGTGCCGGCAGTTACTCGAATCGGGGCGGGTCACCCCTCCACTTT.

V and J are TRBV30 and TRBJ1-4; D uncertain. The CDR3 is 12 residues long. V was pared by 2 bases and J by 7 bases, with 8 bases between. Germline CDR1 is GTSNPN and CDR2 is SVGIG (reference sequence). This CDR3 reads CAWSSASEKLFF. DNA for the CDR3: TGTGCCTGGAGTAGCGCCTCTGAAAAACTGTTTTTT. The entire variable domain, with the rest obtained from reference TRBV30 and TRBJ1-4, is as follows: SQTIHQWPATLVQPVGSPLSLECTVEGTSNPNLYWYRQAAGRGLQLLFYSVGIGQISSEVPQNLSASRPQDRQFILSSKKLLLSDSGFYLCAWSSASEKLFFGSGTQLSVL.

This clonotype was seen once. The chain joins TRBV19 to TRBJ1-1; D is unclear. The germline gives CDR1 LNHDA, CDR2 SQIVND (reference sequence). CDR3 length equals 12 residues. V lost 6 bases, J lost 4 bases, and 9 bases lay in between. DNA for the CDR3: TGTGCCAGTAGCGACCAATTCACTGAAGCTTTCTTT. It encodes CASSDQFTEAFF.

The chain uses TRBV11-2 and TRBJ2-1, with D unclear. The germline V gene encodes CDR1 SGHAT and CDR2 FQNNGV. The CDR3 covers 13 residues. Trimming pared 9 bases from V and 3 bases from J, leaving 12 bases between. This chain's CDR3 is CASTAELYNEQFF. The CDR3 nucleotides read TGTGCCAGTACGGCGGAACTCTACAATGAGCAGTTCTTC.

This clonotype was seen a few times. A read error may account for a junction end that differs from germline. The rearrangement uses TRBV29-1 and TRBJ2-3; 8 nucleotides agree with TRBD1. This CDR3 is built from 15 residues. In germline, CDR1 is SQVTM, CDR2 ANQGSEA. The DNA of the CDR3 is TGCAGCGGGACCGGGACAGGCTTTCGCACGGATACGCAGTATTTT. Encoded protein: CSGTGTGFRTDTQYF.

This clonotype was seen a handful of times. The chain employs TRBV11-3 and TRBJ2-1; D is unclear. The V gene's germline CDR1 is SGHNT and CDR2 YENEEA. This CDR3 spans 15 amino acids. Deletions cut 5 bases from V and 1 base from J, with 12 bases between. The CDR3 DNA follows: TGTGCCAGCAGCCCGGACCCCTTATCCTACAATGAGCAGTTCTTC. It is translated as CASSPDPLSYNEQFF.